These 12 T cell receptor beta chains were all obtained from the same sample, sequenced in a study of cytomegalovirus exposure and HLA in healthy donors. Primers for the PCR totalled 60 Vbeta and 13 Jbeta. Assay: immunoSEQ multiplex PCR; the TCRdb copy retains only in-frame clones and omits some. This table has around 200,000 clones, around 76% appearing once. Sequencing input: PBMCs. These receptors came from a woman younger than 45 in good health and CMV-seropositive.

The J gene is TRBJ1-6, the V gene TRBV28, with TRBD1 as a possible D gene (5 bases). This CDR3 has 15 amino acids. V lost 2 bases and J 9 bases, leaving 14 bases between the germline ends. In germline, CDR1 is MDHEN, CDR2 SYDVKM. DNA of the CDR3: TGTGCCAGCAGTTTAAGTCAGGGATTGGGTTCACCCCTCCACTTT. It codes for CASSLSQGLGSPLHF.

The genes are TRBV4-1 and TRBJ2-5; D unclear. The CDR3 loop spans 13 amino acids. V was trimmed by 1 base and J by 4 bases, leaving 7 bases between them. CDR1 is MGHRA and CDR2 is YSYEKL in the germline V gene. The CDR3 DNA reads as TGCGCCAGCAGCCAAGCACTAAGAGAGACCCAGTACTTC. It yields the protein CASSQALRETQYF.

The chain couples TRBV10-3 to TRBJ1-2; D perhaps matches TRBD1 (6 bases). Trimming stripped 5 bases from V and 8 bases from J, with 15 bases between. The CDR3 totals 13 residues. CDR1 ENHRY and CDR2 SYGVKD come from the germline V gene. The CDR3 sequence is CAISLQGLEGYTF. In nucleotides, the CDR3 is TGTGCCATCAGTTTACAGGGTCTTGAAGGCTACACCTTC.

The CDR3 region has the DNA TGTGCCAGCAGCGCCGGGACTGATAAACAGTACTTC. This sequence encodes CASSAGTDKQYF. V gene TRBV7-2 combines with J gene TRBJ2-7, with D perhaps matching TRBD2 (6 bases). The V and J ends lost 5 bases and 10 bases respectively, with 15 bases between them. CDR1 and CDR2 (germline): SGHTA, FQGNSA. This CDR3 has 12 residues.

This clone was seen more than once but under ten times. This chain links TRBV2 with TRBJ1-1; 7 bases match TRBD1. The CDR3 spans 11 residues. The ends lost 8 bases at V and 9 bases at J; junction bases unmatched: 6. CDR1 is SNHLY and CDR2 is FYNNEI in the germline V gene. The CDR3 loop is CASGTETQAFF. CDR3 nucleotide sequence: TGTGCCAGCGGGACAGAGACCCAAGCTTTCTTT. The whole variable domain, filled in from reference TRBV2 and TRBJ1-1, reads EPEVTQTPSHQVTQMGQEVILRCVPISNHLYFYWYRQILGQKVEFLVSFYNNEISEKSEIFDDQFSVERPDGSNFTLKIRSTKLEDSAMYFCASGTETQAFFGQGTRLTVV.

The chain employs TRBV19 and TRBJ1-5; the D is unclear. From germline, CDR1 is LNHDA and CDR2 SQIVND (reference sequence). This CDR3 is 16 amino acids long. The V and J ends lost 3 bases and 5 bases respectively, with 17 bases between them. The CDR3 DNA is TGTGCCAGTAGTATCCCTGGGCTAGGAGGCGATCAGCCCCAGCATTTT. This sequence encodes CASSIPGLGGDQPQHF.

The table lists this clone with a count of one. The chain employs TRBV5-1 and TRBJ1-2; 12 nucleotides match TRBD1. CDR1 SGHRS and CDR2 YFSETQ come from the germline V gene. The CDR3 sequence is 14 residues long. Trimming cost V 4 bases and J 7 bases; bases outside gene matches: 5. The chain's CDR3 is CASSTPGQGAGYTF. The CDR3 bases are TGCGCCAGCAGCACCCCGGGACAGGGGGCTGGCTACACCTTC. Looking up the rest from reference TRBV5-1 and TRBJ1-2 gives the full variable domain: KAGVTQTPRYLIKTRGQQVTLSCSPISGHRSVSWYQQTPGQGLQFLFEYFSETQRNKGNFPGRFSGRQFSNSRSEMNVSTLELGDSALYLCASSTPGQGAGYTFGSGTRLTVV.

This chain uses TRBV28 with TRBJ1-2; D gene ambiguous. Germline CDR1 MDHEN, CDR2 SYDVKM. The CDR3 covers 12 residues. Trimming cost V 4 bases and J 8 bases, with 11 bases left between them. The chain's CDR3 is CASSSEMEGYTF. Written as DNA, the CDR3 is TGTGCCAGCAGTTCTGAGATGGAGGGCTACACCTTC.

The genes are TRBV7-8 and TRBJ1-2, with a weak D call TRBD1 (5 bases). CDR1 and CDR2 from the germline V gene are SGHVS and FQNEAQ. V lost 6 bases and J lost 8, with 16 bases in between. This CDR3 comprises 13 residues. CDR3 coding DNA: TGTGCCAGCAGTTCCACTCGGGGGGACGGCTACACCTTC. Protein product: CASSSTRGDGYTF. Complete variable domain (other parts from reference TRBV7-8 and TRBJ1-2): GAGVSQSPRYKVAKRGQDVALRCDPISGHVSLFWYQQALGQGPEFLTYFQNEAQLDKSGLPSDRFFAERPEGSVSTLKIQRTQQEDSAVYLCASSSTRGDGYTFGSGTRLTVV.

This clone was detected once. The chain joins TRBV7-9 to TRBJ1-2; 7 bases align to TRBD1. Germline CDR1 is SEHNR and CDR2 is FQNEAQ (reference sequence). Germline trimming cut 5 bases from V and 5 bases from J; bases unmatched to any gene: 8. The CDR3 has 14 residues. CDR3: CASSNRGSNYGYTF. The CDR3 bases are TGTGCCAGCAGCAACAGGGGTTCAAATTATGGCTACACCTTC.

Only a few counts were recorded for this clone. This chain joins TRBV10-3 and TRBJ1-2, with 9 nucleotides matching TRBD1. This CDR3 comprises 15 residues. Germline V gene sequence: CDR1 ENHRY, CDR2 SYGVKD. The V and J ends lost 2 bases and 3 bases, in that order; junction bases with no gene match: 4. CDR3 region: CAISERRTGDYGYTF. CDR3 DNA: TGTGCCATCAGTGAGCGTAGGACAGGGGACTATGGCTACACCTTC.

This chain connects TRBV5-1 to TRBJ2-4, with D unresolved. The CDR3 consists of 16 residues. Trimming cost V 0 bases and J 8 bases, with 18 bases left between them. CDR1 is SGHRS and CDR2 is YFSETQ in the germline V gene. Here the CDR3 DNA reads TGCGCCAGCAGCTTGGATGCCGGTGCCTCCTCCGACATTCAGTACTTC. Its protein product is CASSLDAGASSDIQYF.